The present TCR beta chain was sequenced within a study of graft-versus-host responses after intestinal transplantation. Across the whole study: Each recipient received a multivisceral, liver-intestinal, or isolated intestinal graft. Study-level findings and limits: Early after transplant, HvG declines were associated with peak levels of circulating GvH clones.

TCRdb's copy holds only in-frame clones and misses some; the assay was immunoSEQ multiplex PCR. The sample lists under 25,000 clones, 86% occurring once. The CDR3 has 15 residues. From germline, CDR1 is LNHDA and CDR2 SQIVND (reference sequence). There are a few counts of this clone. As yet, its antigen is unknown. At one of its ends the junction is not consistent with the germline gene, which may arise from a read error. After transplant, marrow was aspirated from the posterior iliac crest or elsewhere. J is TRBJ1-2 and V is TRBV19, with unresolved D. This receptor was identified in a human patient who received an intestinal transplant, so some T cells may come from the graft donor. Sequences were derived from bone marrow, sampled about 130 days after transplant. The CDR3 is CASCMSPSAPYGYTF. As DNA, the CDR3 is TGTGCCAGTTGTATGTCACCTTCGGCCCCCTATGGCTACACCTTC.